Each of the 26 T cell receptor beta chains below was sequenced from the same sample in a study of T cell responses to AZD1222 COVID-19 vaccine. The table came from immunoSEQ multiplex PCR; TCRdb's copy has only in-frame clones and leaves some out. Found here are about 100,000 clones, around 90% of them singletons; the top ten hold 1.7%. Sequenced here: peripheral blood, sampled on day 0 of AZD1222 vaccination. Receptors originate from an adult in good health.

The rearrangement joins TRBV5-1 to TRBJ2-5; weak D call: TRBD1 (6 bases). V was shortened by 4 bases and J by 5 bases, with 18 bases between the two germline ends. This CDR3 has 15 amino acids. In germline, CDR1 is SGHRS, CDR2 YFSETQ. The CDR3 nucleotides are TGCGCCAGCAGCGTAACCGGGACACTCGAGGAGACCCAGTACTTC. This translates into CASSVTGTLEETQYF. The full variable domain, rest sourced from reference TRBV5-1 and TRBJ2-5, is KAGVTQTPRYLIKTRGQQVTLSCSPISGHRSVSWYQQTPGQGLQFLFEYFSETQRNKGNFPGRFSGRQFSNSRSEMNVSTLELGDSALYLCASSVTGTLEETQYFGPGTRLLVL.

The genes are TRBV28 and TRBJ1-3; D call uncertain. In germline, CDR1 is MDHEN, CDR2 SYDVKM. V was pared by 1 base and J by 7 bases, with 5 bases between. The CDR3 totals 12 residues. The CDR3 reads CASSLSWNTIYF. The CDR3 bases are TGTGCCAGCAGTTTATCCTGGAACACCATATATTTT.

CDR3 protein: CASSQGPLDRGYEQYF. CDR3 DNA sequence: TGTGCCAGCAGTCAGGGACCCTTGGACAGGGGCTACGAGCAGTACTTC. The chain combines TRBV2 with TRBJ2-7; TRBD1 matches at 9 bases. The junction had 11 bases not matched to a gene; V was cut back by 5 bases and J by 3 bases. Per germline, CDR1 SNHLY and CDR2 FYNNEI. The CDR3 runs 16 residues.

The chain has TRBV3-1 (or the pseudogene TRBV3-2) and TRBJ2-7, with 7 positions matching TRBD2. V lost 2 bases to trimming and J lost 4 bases; unmatched junction nucleotides: 2. This CDR3 has 13 amino acids. CDR1 LGHDT and CDR2 YNNKEL come from the germline V gene (reference sequence). Here the CDR3 DNA reads TGTGCCAGCAGCCAATCAGCGGGATACGAGCAGTACTTC. Translation gives CASSQSAGYEQYF.

The rearrangement uses TRBV7-2 and TRBJ2-5; 8 bases agree with TRBD2. Trimming took 5 bases from V and 1 from J; bases not matched to a gene: 9. Per germline, CDR1 SGHTA and CDR2 FQGNSA. The CDR3 consists of 16 residues. CDR3 protein: CASSPRVSGIQETQYF. The CDR3 bases are TGTGCCAGCAGCCCTCGGGTTAGCGGGATCCAAGAGACCCAGTACTTC.

The CDR3 loop is CASSQGVRGMNTEAFF. CDR3 sequence (DNA): TGTGCCAGCTCTCAGGGGGTTAGGGGCATGAACACTGAAGCTTTCTTT. The rearrangement joins TRBV18 to TRBJ1-1; the match to TRBD1 covers 7 bases. The CDR3 extends over 16 amino acids. V lost 6 bases and J lost 0; bases outside the gene matches: 10. Germline-derived CDR1 and CDR2 are KGHSH and LQKENI.

The rearrangement uses TRBV18 and TRBJ2-1; possibly TRBD2 for D (7 bases). V gave up 4 bases and J gave up 4 bases, with 17 bases separating them. Germline lookup yields CDR1 KGHSH and CDR2 LQKENI. The CDR3 spans 16 residues. The CDR3 sequence is CASSLQSGGLYNEQFF. CDR3 in DNA: TGTGCCAGCTCACTACAGTCGGGGGGCTTGTACAATGAGCAGTTCTTC.

The rearrangement joins TRBV5-8 to TRBJ2-7; TRBD1 might be the D (8 bases). The CDR3 is made up of 15 amino acids. The ends were cut back, 4 bases at V and 2 bases at J, with 16 bases in the middle. Germline V gene data show CDR1 as SGHTS and CDR2 as YDEGEE. The CDR3 nucleotides are TGTGCCAGCAGCCCTTGGACAGGGAGGGCCTACGAGCAGTACTTC. Protein sequence: CASSPWTGRAYEQYF. The full variable domain, rest sourced from reference TRBV5-8 and TRBJ2-7, is EAGVTQSPTHLIKTRGQQATLRCSPISGHTSVYWYQQALGLGLQFLLWYDEGEERNRGNFPPRFSGRQFPNYSSELNVNALELEDSALYLCASSPWTGRAYEQYFGPGTRLTVT.

The rearrangement uses TRBV5-1 and TRBJ1-5; no firm D call. The CDR3 runs 13 residues. The V gene lost 4 bases and the J gene lost 4 bases, with 9 bases spanning the gap. Looked up from germline, CDR1 is SGHRS and CDR2 is YFSETQ. Here the CDR3 reads CASSADRNQPQHF. CDR3 DNA sequence: TGCGCCAGCAGCGCCGACCGGAATCAGCCCCAGCATTTT.

The gene calls are TRBV6-4 and TRBJ2-1; TRBD1 or TRBD2 may be the D gene (5 bases each). V was shortened by 7 bases and J by 7 bases, with 17 bases between the two germline ends. The germline V gene encodes CDR1 MRHNA and CDR2 SNTAGT. The CDR3 runs to 14 residues. The CDR3 sequence is CASNRDHSRNEQFF. In nucleotides, the CDR3 is TGTGCCAGCAACCGGGACCACAGCCGGAATGAGCAGTTCTTC.

This clone was seen repeatedly, ten times or more. The chain combines TRBV2 with TRBJ2-3, with TRBD2 matching 15 bases. The CDR3 runs 18 residues. J was trimmed by 3 bases and V by 6 bases; bases with no gene match: 10. From germline, CDR1 is SNHLY and CDR2 FYNNEI. CDR3 DNA sequence: TGTGCCAGCAGAGGACTAGCGGGAGGGCCGAGTTGGACAGATACGCAGTATTTT. Encoded protein: CASRGLAGGPSWTDTQYF.

The chain carries TRBV7-3 and TRBJ2-1; 8 bases align to TRBD2. Unmatched junction bases numbered 7, after V lost 4 bases and J lost 5 bases. The germline gives CDR1 SGHTA, CDR2 FQGTGA. The CDR3 has 15 amino acids. In DNA, the CDR3 is TGTGCCAGCAGCTCGCTCGGGACTAGAAACAATGAGCAGTTCTTC. Protein product: CASSSLGTRNNEQFF.

The chain carries TRBV5-5 and TRBJ2-1; tentative D call: TRBD2 (6 bases). V gave up 0 bases and J gave up 10 bases, with 14 bases separating them. The CDR3 runs to 14 residues. Per germline, CDR1 SGHKS and CDR2 YYEKEE (reference sequence). CDR3 nucleotide sequence: TGTGCCAGCAGCTTGGCCGGGGCGGCGGGGGAGCAGTTCTTC. Translated, it gives CASSLAGAAGEQFF. The entire variable domain, with the rest obtained from reference TRBV5-5 and TRBJ2-1, is as follows: DAGVTQSPTHLIKTRGQQVTLRCSPISGHKSVSWYQQVLGQGPQFIFQYYEKEERGRGNFPDRFSARQFPNYSSELNVNALLLGDSALYLCASSLAGAAGEQFFGPGTRLTVL.

The chain has TRBV7-9 and TRBJ2-3, with D tentatively TRBD2 (5 bases). Trimming took off 3 bases at V and 1 base at J, with 17 bases between the two ends. CDR1 is SEHNR, CDR2 FQNEAQ, per germline (reference sequence). The CDR3 is 17 amino acids. The CDR3 nucleotides read TGTGCCAGCAGCTTTTCAGAAAGCGGTGTCGGCACAGATACGCAGTATTTT. This translates into CASSFSESGVGTDTQYF.

The V and J genes are TRBV5-1 and TRBJ2-7; TRBD2 matches 14 bases. Germline V gives CDR1 SGHRS, CDR2 YFSETQ. Unmatched junction bases numbered 7, after V lost 3 bases and J lost 5 bases. The CDR3 loop spans 16 amino acids. The chain's CDR3 is CASSSGTSGSTNEQYF. The CDR3 nucleotides read TGCGCCAGCAGCTCTGGGACTAGCGGGAGTACCAACGAGCAGTACTTC.

The gene calls are TRBV7-9 and TRBJ1-4; D gene ambiguous. The germline V gene encodes CDR1 SEHNR and CDR2 FQNEAQ (reference sequence). The V end lost 2 bases, the J end lost 8 bases, and 12 bases lay between the germline ends. The length of the CDR3 is 14 residues. CDR3 residues: CASSLKGNLEKLFF. The CDR3 DNA is TGTGCCAGCAGCTTAAAGGGAAATTTGGAAAAACTGTTTTTT.

The J gene is TRBJ2-1, the V gene TRBV9; a weak D match, TRBD2 (5 bases). Trimming removed 0 bases from V and 2 bases from J, with 9 bases in between. The CDR3 runs 15 residues. Germline CDR1 is SGDLS and CDR2 is YYNGEE. DNA of the CDR3: TGTGCCAGCAGCGTAGACAGACTACCCTACAATGAGCAGTTCTTC. It encodes CASSVDRLPYNEQFF.

The rearrangement uses TRBV19 and TRBJ2-7; TRBD2 aligns across 12 bases. This CDR3 region has 15 residues. V lost 5 bases and J lost 6; bases outside the gene matches: 8. CDR1 and CDR2 from the germline V gene are LNHDA and SQIVND (reference sequence). CDR3 amino acids: CASSRPTSGRVEQYF. CDR3 DNA: TGTGCCAGTAGTCGCCCGACTAGCGGGAGAGTCGAGCAGTACTTC.

This clone was picked up one time. The J gene is TRBJ1-2, the V gene TRBV28; D unresolved. Trimming took off 5 bases at V and 6 bases at J, with 13 bases between the two ends. This CDR3 region has 13 residues. Germline loops: CDR1 MDHEN, CDR2 SYDVKM. CDR3: CASSGWSTHGYTF. CDR3 nucleotide sequence: TGTGCCAGCAGTGGCTGGAGTACCCATGGCTACACCTTC.

V gene TRBV28 combines with J gene TRBJ1-5, with D tentatively TRBD1 (6 bases). Germline assignment: CDR1 MDHEN and CDR2 SYDVKM. The germline V and J ends were trimmed by 5 bases and 0 bases, with 20 bases remaining between them. The CDR3 covers 18 residues. This CDR3 reads CASSPPGGATYSNQPQHF. CDR3 coding DNA: TGTGCCAGCAGTCCGCCCGGGGGGGCAACATATAGCAATCAGCCCCAGCATTTT.

The table lists this clone with a few counts. The chain is built from TRBV6-5 and TRBJ2-2; 11 bases fit TRBD2. Per the germline V gene, CDR1 is MNHEY and CDR2 is SVGAGI. Germline trimming cut 2 bases from V and 4 bases from J; bases unmatched to any gene: 3. This CDR3 is built from 16 residues. CDR3 in DNA: TGTGCCAGCAGTTACCATACTAGCGGGAGCACCGGGGAGCTGTTTTTT. It encodes CASSYHTSGSTGELFF.

The chain couples TRBV6-1 to TRBJ2-7, with D possibly TRBD2 on 6 matching bases. Germline loops: CDR1 MNHNS, CDR2 SASEGT. Trimming pared 2 bases from V and 9 bases from J, leaving 8 bases between. The CDR3 is 11 residues long. Written as DNA, the CDR3 is TGTGCCAGCAGTGAAAGGGGAGGGCAGTACTTC. It is translated as CASSERGGQYF.

The chain is built from TRBV6-5 and TRBJ1-5; D possibly corresponds to TRBD1 (5 bases). The CDR3 is 13 amino acids. CDR1 and CDR2 (germline): MNHEY, SVGAGI. V dropped 4 bases and J dropped 6 bases, with 10 bases sitting between them. DNA for the CDR3: TGTGCCAGCAGTTCCATAGGGGTTCAGCCCCAGCATTTT. This codes for CASSSIGVQPQHF.

The chain is built from TRBV2 and TRBJ1-1, with 7 bases that match TRBD1. Germline loops: CDR1 SNHLY, CDR2 FYNNEI. The CDR3 runs to 14 residues. With 7 bases clipped from V and 7 bases from J, the junction kept 12 bases outside the gene matches. The CDR3 sequence is CASKIFVSGGEAFF. The CDR3 DNA follows: TGTGCCAGCAAAATATTCGTGTCAGGGGGTGAAGCTTTCTTT.

The chain joins TRBV28 to TRBJ2-7, with D perhaps TRBD1 (5 bases). Germline loops: CDR1 MDHEN, CDR2 SYDVKM. CDR3 size: 16 residues. Trimming took 3 bases from V and 0 from J, leaving 15 bases between them. The CDR3 DNA follows: TGTGCCAGCAGTTTTTTTGACAGCCGAAGCTCCTACGAGCAGTACTTC. Translating it yields CASSFFDSRSSYEQYF.

The chain combines TRBV30 with TRBJ2-1; weak D call: TRBD2 (6 bases). From germline, CDR1 is GTSNPN and CDR2 SVGIG (reference sequence). Trimming removed 4 bases at V and 7 bases at J, with 11 bases between. The CDR3 contains 12 residues. CDR3 nucleotides: TGTGCCTGGATGCCGGGAGTGAATGAGCAGTTCTTC. Residues: CAWMPGVNEQFF.